Shown below are 18 T cell receptor beta chains from a single sample sequenced in a study of T cells in Graves' hyperthyroidism and ophthalmopathy. TCR beta CDR3 sequences were amplified from RNA transcripts. The HTBI primer set was used in a first-round RT-PCR of the TCR CDR3. Each CDR3 protein is one row after TCRdb ran MiXCR on the multiplex PCR reads. The data show about 720,000 distinct CDR3 sequences, roughly 15% seen once. The sample taken for sequencing was blood. The receptors derive from a young man with Graves' hyperthyroidism.

This clonotype was counted ten times or more. The rearrangement joins TRBV6-2 or TRBV6-3 to TRBJ2-3; weak D call: TRBD2 (5 bases). This CDR3 has 19 residues. CDR1 is MNHEY, CDR2 SVGEGT, per germline. V was pared by 2 bases and J by 9 bases, with 30 bases between. CDR3 loop: CASSYQLPTGLPTVETQYF. In nucleotides, the CDR3 is TGTGCCAGCAGTTACCAACTACCCACCGGACTGCCCACAGTCGAGACGCAGTATTTT.

This clonotype was seen a few times. The genes are TRBV5-5 and TRBJ2-2; D perhaps matches TRBD2 (6 bases). V lost 3 bases and J lost 6, with 12 bases in between. Germline-derived CDR1 and CDR2 are SGHKS and YYEKEE (reference sequence). The CDR3 is 14 residues long. The CDR3 region is CASSYGTYPGELFF. In DNA, the CDR3 is TGTGCCAGCAGCTATGGGACTTATCCCGGGGAGCTGTTTTTT.

The rearrangement joins TRBV6-5 to TRBJ2-2; D ambiguous. Germline V gene data show CDR1 as MNHEY and CDR2 as SVGAGI. The CDR3 covers 18 residues. Trimming took 0 bases from V and 2 from J, leaving 16 bases between them. The DNA of the CDR3 is TGTGCCAGCAGTTACTCGATTTTTTGGACCAGAAACACCGGGGAGCTGTTTTTT. Amino acids: CASSYSIFWTRNTGELFF.

The chain couples TRBV11-2 to TRBJ1-2; D not certain. The length of the CDR3 is 14 residues. CDR1 is SGHAT and CDR2 is FQNNGV in the germline V gene. The V end lost 5 bases, the J end lost 6 bases, and 16 bases lay between the germline ends. CDR3 loop: CASSPQRAADGYTF. Written as DNA, the CDR3 is TGTGCCAGCAGCCCGCAGCGGGCAGCGGATGGCTACACCTTC.

In the case of this clonotype: One end of the junction varies from germline; a read error may be responsible. The rearrangement uses TRBV5-6 and TRBJ2-7; no clear D. The CDR3 is 11 residues long. CDR1 and CDR2 from the germline V gene are SGHDT and YYEEEE. The CDR3 region has the DNA TGTGCCAGCAACTTGGAATACGAGCAGTACTTC. Its protein product is CASNLEYEQYF.

In this sample, this clonotype turned up a few times. The genes are TRBV27 and TRBJ1-5; D unclear. Between the trimmed V and J ends, which lost 0 bases and 2 bases, there was a span of 8 bases. CDR3 length equals 15 residues. CDR1 is MNHEY and CDR2 is SMNVEV in the germline V gene (reference sequence). The CDR3 DNA reads as TGTGCCAGCAGTTTATCGAATCGGGGCAATCAGCCCCAGCATTTT. As protein: CASSLSNRGNQPQHF.

The rearrangement uses TRBV24-1 and TRBJ1-2, with 9 bases lining up with TRBD1. Germline CDR1 and CDR2: KGHDR and SFDVKD. The CDR3 contains 16 residues. Losses at the gene ends were 3 bases for V and 1 base for J; bases not matched to a gene: 5. The CDR3 DNA sequence: TGTGCCACCAGTGATCCTCGGACAGGGGTTAACTATGGCTACACCTTC. It translates to CATSDPRTGVNYGYTF.

This clonotype was seen a few times. The J gene is TRBJ2-7, the V gene TRBV5-6; TRBD1 might be the D (5 bases). Germline loops: CDR1 SGHDT, CDR2 YYEEEE. The V and J ends lost 4 bases and 5 bases respectively, with 16 bases between them. CDR3 size: 14 residues. The CDR3 DNA is TGTGCCAGCAGCGCGTATAAGGGGATCAACGAGCAGTACTTC. Translation: CASSAYKGINEQYF.

This clonotype showed up just a few times. The chain recombines TRBV5-1 with TRBJ1-1; the match to TRBD1 covers 7 bases. Germline values: CDR1 SGHRS, CDR2 YFSETQ. V shed 4 bases, J shed 1 base, and the junction held 7 bases outside the gene matches. The CDR3 sequence is 15 residues long. Here the CDR3 DNA reads TGCGCCAGCAGCACCGGACAGGTAACGAACACTGAAGCTTTCTTT. This codes for CASSTGQVTNTEAFF. The whole variable domain, remainder taken from reference TRBV5-1 and TRBJ1-1, is KAGVTQTPRYLIKTRGQQVTLSCSPISGHRSVSWYQQTPGQGLQFLFEYFSETQRNKGNFPGRFSGRQFSNSRSEMNVSTLELGDSALYLCASSTGQVTNTEAFFGQGTRLTVV.

This clonotype was picked up many times. The chain carries TRBV9 and TRBJ1-3; D perhaps matches TRBD1 (5 bases). The CDR3 consists of 16 residues. The V gene lost 2 bases and the J gene lost 0 bases, with 12 bases spanning the gap. Germline V gene lookup returns CDR1 SGDLS and CDR2 YYNGEE. The CDR3 spells CASSVEGLSSGNTIYF. In nucleotides, the CDR3 is TGTGCCAGCAGCGTTGAGGGGTTAAGCTCTGGAAACACCATATATTTT.

At least ten counts were recorded for this clonotype. The chain carries TRBV6-2 or TRBV6-3 and TRBJ2-7; D ambiguous. Trimming removed 5 bases at V and 4 bases at J, with 15 bases between. The CDR3 length is 14 residues. The germline gives CDR1 MNHEY, CDR2 SVGEGT. CDR3: CASSMSPRIYEQYF. The CDR3 coding sequence is TGTGCCAGCAGTATGTCTCCCCGGATATACGAGCAGTACTTC.

This clonotype occurred a few times. The chain couples TRBV28 to TRBJ2-7; 8 bases match TRBD1. V was clipped by 5 bases and J by 2 bases; unmatched bases: 11. CDR1 is MDHEN and CDR2 is SYDVKM in the germline V gene. The CDR3 runs 16 residues. CDR3 DNA: TGTGCCAGCAGTCCGAACTCCGGGACAGGCACCTACGAGCAGTACTTC. Amino acids: CASSPNSGTGTYEQYF.

The chain is built from TRBV2 and TRBJ1-5, with no clear D. Looked up from germline, CDR1 is SNHLY and CDR2 is FYNNEI. This CDR3 has 15 amino acids. With 5 bases removed from V and 5 bases from J, the gap between germline ends came to 16 bases. CDR3 amino acids: CASSLQRTNYQPQHF. The CDR3 DNA reads as TGTGCCAGCAGTCTACAGAGGACTAACTATCAGCCCCAGCATTTT. Full variable domain (outside the CDR3, taken from reference TRBV2 and TRBJ1-5): EPEVTQTPSHQVTQMGQEVILRCVPISNHLYFYWYRQILGQKVEFLVSFYNNEISEKSEIFDDQFSVERPDGSNFTLKIRSTKLEDSAMYFCASSLQRTNYQPQHFGDGTRLSIL.

Regarding this clonotype: This may be a read error: a much more frequent sequence differs by one nucleotide. The chain has TRBV28 and TRBJ2-2, with D possibly called TRBD1 or TRBD2 (5 bases each). This CDR3 has 11 residues. Germline V gene sequence: CDR1 MDHEN, CDR2 SYDVKM. The CDR3 loop is CASSHRGGLFF. Here the CDR3 DNA reads TGTGCCAGCAGTCATCGTGGGGGGCTGTTTTTT.

This clonotype was observed at least ten times. This rearrangement joins TRBV12-5 to TRBJ1-1; no clear D. This CDR3 comprises 15 residues. Germline assignment: CDR1 LGHNT and CDR2 FRNRAP. V dropped 2 bases and J dropped 5 bases, with 15 bases sitting between them. This chain's CDR3 is CASGLYLRGGTEAFF. For the CDR3, the DNA is TGTGCTAGTGGTTTGTATCTTCGGGGAGGGACTGAAGCTTTCTTT.

This clonotype was seen many times. The chain carries TRBV7-2 and TRBJ2-1; TRBD2 is a possible D gene (6 bases). Trimming left V 1 base short and J 9 bases short, with 7 bases between. The germline gives CDR1 SGHTA, CDR2 FQGNSA. CDR3 length: 12 residues. CDR3 in DNA: TGTGCCAGCAGCTTAGGACTAGTTGAGCAGTTCTTC. Translated: CASSLGLVEQFF. The complete variable domain, with remaining parts taken from reference TRBV7-2 and TRBJ2-1, reads GAGVSQSPSNKVTEKGKDVELRCDPISGHTALYWYRQSLGQGLEFLIYFQGNSAPDKSGLPSDRFSAERTGGSVSTLTIQRTQQEDSAVYLCASSLGLVEQFFGPGTRLTVL.

This sequence joins TRBV20-1 and TRBJ1-1; D is ambiguous. This CDR3 has 14 amino acids. V gave up 0 bases and J gave up 4 bases, with 12 bases separating them. The germline V gene has CDR1 DFQATT and CDR2 SNEGSKA (reference sequence). In DNA, the CDR3 is TGCAGTGCTAGAGATCCCGCAGTGGGCACTGAAGCTTTCTTT. It codes for CSARDPAVGTEAFF.

The chain joins TRBV7-9 to TRBJ2-1; 14 nucleotides line up with TRBD2. The trim removed 4 bases at V and 9 bases at J, leaving 11 bases unmatched. Germline lookup yields CDR1 SEHNR and CDR2 FQNEAQ (reference sequence). This CDR3 is 17 amino acids long. CDR3 in amino acids: CASSSPQGLAGASEQFF. As DNA, the CDR3 is TGTGCCAGCAGCTCCCCCCAGGGACTAGCGGGAGCTAGTGAGCAGTTCTTC.